The 9 T cell receptor beta chains given below trace back to one sample, sequenced in a study of blood T cell repertoires in COVID-19. TCRdb keeps only in-frame clones here, not all; method: immunoSEQ multiplex PCR. Of roughly 330,000 clones listed, roughly 90% are singletons. Sequencing used peripheral blood. The receptor source for this set is a man aged 25 to 40 with COVID-19, enrolled during active disease.

The chain links TRBV6-4 to TRBJ2-3; TRBD2 matches 7 bases. The germline CDR1 and CDR2 sequences are MRHNA and SNTAGT. With 6 bases clipped from V and 0 bases from J, the junction kept 9 bases outside the gene matches. This CDR3 spans 16 amino acids. CDR3 amino acids: CASSLNGGDSTDTQYF. The CDR3 coding sequence is TGTGCCAGCAGCCTGAATGGGGGGGATAGCACAGATACGCAGTATTTT.

This chain uses TRBV6-2 or TRBV6-3 with TRBJ2-5, with unresolved D. Germline CDR1 and CDR2: MNHEY and SVGEGT. V was trimmed by 2 bases and J by 4 bases, leaving 8 bases between them. The CDR3 consists of 13 residues. The CDR3 region is CASSYDGGETQYF. Here the CDR3 DNA reads TGTGCCAGCAGTTACGACGGCGGAGAGACCCAGTACTTC.

This clone was counted many times. The chain is built from TRBV7-9 and TRBJ1-2; 8 bases line up with TRBD1. This CDR3 is built from 15 residues. Germline-derived CDR1 and CDR2 are SEHNR and FQNEAQ (reference sequence). V lost 7 bases and J lost 4; bases outside the gene matches: 11. CDR3 in DNA: TGTGCCAGCACCAACCAGGGGGCGGGTGGCTATGGCTACACCTTC. Translating gives CASTNQGAGGYGYTF.

The chain carries TRBV30 and TRBJ1-5, with 7 bases identical to TRBD1. Losses at the gene ends were 0 bases for V and 3 bases for J; bases not matched to a gene: 5. This CDR3 has 15 residues. Germline CDR1 is GTSNPN and CDR2 is SVGIG (reference sequence). CDR3 amino acids: CAWSVDRAFNQPQHF. CDR3 DNA sequence: TGTGCCTGGAGTGTAGACAGGGCATTCAATCAGCCCCAGCATTTT. The full variable domain, rest sourced from reference TRBV30 and TRBJ1-5, is SQTIHQWPATLVQPVGSPLSLECTVEGTSNPNLYWYRQAAGRGLQLLFYSVGIGQISSEVPQNLSASRPQDRQFILSSKKLLLSDSGFYLCAWSVDRAFNQPQHFGDGTRLSIL.

This clone was picked up a small number of times. The chain's CDR3 is CAWSSIRQGDYEKLFF. CDR3 coding DNA: TGTGCCTGGAGTTCCATACGACAGGGAGATTACGAAAAACTGTTTTTT. The chain carries TRBV30 and TRBJ1-4; 7 nucleotides agree with TRBD1. V was clipped by 2 bases and J by 8 bases; unmatched bases: 14. Germline V gives CDR1 GTSNPN, CDR2 SVGIG (reference sequence). CDR3 length: 16 residues.

The gene calls are TRBV19 and TRBJ2-6; D not certain. The V gene's germline CDR1 is LNHDA and CDR2 SQIVND (reference sequence). This CDR3 has 18 residues. Between the trimmed V and J ends, which lost 1 base and 1 base, there was a span of 14 bases. In DNA, the CDR3 is TGTGCCAGTAGTATAGTTGGCAGAGAGGCTTCTGGGGCCAACGTCCTGACTTTC. Amino acids: CASSIVGREASGANVLTF.

This chain connects TRBV10-3 to TRBJ2-7; the D gene is possibly TRBD2 (7 bases). The ends were cut back, 3 bases at V and 4 bases at J, with 13 bases in the middle. The length of the CDR3 is 14 residues. Germline CDR1 reads ENHRY; CDR2 reads SYGVKD. The CDR3 DNA reads TGTGCCATCAGTGAAGGGGGGGTCGGTTACGAGCAGTACTTC. This gives the protein CAISEGGVGYEQYF.

This clone was seen once. The chain is built from TRBV4-1 and TRBJ2-7; 7 bases fit TRBD2. Per the germline V gene, CDR1 is MGHRA and CDR2 is YSYEKL. The length of the CDR3 is 18 residues. V gave up 3 bases and J gave up 0 bases; unmatched junction bases: 14. CDR3 DNA: TGCGCCAGCAGCCACACCGCTCCCCCCGGGACTACCTCCTACGAGCAGTACTTC. Translation: CASSHTAPPGTTSYEQYF.

The rearrangement joins TRBV18 to TRBJ2-7; D is ambiguous. Germline V gene lookup returns CDR1 KGHSH and CDR2 LQKENI. The CDR3 contains 14 residues. V lost 2 bases and J lost 0, with 8 bases in between. This chain's CDR3 is CASSPGPSSYEQYF. The CDR3 DNA is TGTGCCAGCTCACCAGGGCCAAGCTCCTACGAGCAGTACTTC.